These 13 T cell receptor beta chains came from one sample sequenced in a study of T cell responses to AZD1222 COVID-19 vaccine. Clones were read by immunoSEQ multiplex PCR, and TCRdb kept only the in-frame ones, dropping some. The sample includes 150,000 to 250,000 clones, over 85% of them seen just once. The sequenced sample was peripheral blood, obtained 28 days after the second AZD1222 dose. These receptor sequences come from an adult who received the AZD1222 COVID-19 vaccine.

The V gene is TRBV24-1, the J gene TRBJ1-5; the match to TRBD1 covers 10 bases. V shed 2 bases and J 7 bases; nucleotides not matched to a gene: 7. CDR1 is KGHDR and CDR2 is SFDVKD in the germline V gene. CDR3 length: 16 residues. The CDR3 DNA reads TGTGCCACCAGTGATTCCCGACAGGGGGCATTCCAGCCCCAGCATTTT. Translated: CATSDSRQGAFQPQHF.

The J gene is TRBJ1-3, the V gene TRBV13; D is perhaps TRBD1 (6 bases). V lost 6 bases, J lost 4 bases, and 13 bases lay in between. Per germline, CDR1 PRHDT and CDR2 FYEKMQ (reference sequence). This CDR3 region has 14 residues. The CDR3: CASRPDRRGNTIYF. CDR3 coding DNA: TGTGCCAGCAGACCCGACAGGCGGGGAAACACCATATATTTT.

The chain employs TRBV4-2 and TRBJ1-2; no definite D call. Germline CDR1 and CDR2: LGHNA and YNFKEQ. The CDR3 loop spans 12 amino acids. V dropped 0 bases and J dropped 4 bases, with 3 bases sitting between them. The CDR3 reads CASSQDTYGYTF. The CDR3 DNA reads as TGTGCCAGCAGCCAAGATACCTATGGCTACACCTTC.

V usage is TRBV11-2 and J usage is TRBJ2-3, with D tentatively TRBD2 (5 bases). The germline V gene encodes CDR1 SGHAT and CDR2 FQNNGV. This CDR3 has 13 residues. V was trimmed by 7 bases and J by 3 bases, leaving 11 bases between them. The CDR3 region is CASTTTRTDTQYF. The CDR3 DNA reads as TGTGCCAGCACCACAACTAGAACAGATACGCAGTATTTT. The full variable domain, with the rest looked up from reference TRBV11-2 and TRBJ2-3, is EAGVAQSPRYKIIEKRQSVAFWCNPISGHATLYWYQQILGQGPKLLIQFQNNGVVDDSQLPKDRFSAERLKGVDSTLKIQPAKLEDSAVYLCASTTTRTDTQYFGPGTRLTVL.

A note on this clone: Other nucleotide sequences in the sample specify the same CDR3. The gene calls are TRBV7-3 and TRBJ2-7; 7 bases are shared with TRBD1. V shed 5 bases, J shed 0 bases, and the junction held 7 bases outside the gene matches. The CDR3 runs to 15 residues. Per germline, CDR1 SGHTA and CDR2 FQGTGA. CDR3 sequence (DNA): TGTGCCAGCAGCCCCCGACAGGGTAGCTCCTACGAGCAGTACTTC. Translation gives CASSPRQGSSYEQYF.

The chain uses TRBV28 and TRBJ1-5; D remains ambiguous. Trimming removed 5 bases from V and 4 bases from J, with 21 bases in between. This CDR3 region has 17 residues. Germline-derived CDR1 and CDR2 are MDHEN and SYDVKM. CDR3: CASSLPPTGSVNQPQHF. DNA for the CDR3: TGTGCCAGCAGTCTCCCCCCGACGGGGTCCGTAAATCAGCCCCAGCATTTT.

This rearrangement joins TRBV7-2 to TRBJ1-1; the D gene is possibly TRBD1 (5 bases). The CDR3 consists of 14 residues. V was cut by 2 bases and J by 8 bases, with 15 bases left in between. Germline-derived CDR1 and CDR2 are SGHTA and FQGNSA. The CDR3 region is CASSLYSGTDEAFF. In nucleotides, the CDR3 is TGTGCCAGCAGCTTATATTCTGGGACTGACGAAGCTTTCTTT.

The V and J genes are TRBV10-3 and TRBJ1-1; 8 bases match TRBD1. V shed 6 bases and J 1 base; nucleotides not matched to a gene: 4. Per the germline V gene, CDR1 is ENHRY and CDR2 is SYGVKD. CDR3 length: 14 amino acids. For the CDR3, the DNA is TGTGCCATCAGCCTGACAGGGGCGAACACTGAAGCTTTCTTT. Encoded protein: CAISLTGANTEAFF.

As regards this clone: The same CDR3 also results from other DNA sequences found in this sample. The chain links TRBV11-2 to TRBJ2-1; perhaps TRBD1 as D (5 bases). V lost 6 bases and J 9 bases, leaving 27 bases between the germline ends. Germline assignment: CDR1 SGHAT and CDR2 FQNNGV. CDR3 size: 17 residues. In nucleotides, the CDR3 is TGTGCCAGCAGTTTGACTCGGACCCCCCGAACAGGTTTTGAGCAGTTCTTC. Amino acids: CASSLTRTPRTGFEQFF.

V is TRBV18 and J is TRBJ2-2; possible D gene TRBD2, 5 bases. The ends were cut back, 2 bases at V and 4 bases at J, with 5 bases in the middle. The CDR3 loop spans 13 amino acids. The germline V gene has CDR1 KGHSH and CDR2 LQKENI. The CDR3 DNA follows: TGTGCCAGCTCACCAAGCGGCACCGGGGAGCTGTTTTTT. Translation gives CASSPSGTGELFF.

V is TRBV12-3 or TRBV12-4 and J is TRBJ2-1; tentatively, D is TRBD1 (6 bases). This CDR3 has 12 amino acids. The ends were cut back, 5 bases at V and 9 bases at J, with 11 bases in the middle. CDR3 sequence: CASSRQVTEQFF. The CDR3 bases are TGTGCCAGCAGTCGACAGGTCACTGAGCAGTTCTTC.

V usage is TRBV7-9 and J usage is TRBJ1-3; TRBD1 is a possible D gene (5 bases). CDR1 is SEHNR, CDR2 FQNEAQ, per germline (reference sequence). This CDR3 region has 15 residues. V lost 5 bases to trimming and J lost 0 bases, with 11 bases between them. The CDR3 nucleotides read TGTGCCAGCAGCCAACCACAGGTCTCTGGAAACACCATATATTTT. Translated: CASSQPQVSGNTIYF.

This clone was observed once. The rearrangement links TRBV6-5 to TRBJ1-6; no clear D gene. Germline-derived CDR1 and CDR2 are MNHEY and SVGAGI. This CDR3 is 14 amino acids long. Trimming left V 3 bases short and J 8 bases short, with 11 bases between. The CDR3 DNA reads TGTGCCAGCAGTTATGGGCTCGGGGATTCACCCCTCCACTTT. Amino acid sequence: CASSYGLGDSPLHF.